Shown below are 17 T cell receptor beta chains from a single sample sequenced in a study of OX40 agonist ivuxolimab in advanced cancers. The library relied on the immunoSEQ multiplex PCR assay. TCRdb took this table from immuneACCESS and kept in-frame rearrangements with V and J called. Such tables lack part of the clones; where checked against another copy, unresolved V genes explain under half of the gap, and the rest is unexplained. The sample records 72,000 or so clones, approximately 84% of which are singletons. In total, the top ten clones hold roughly 4.1% of the sample. The material sequenced was CD4+ or CD8+ T cells sorted from blood, taken in a trial of the OX40 agonist ivuxolimab. These receptors all stem from an adult with an advanced solid tumor such as melanoma, head and neck, liver or kidney cancer.

This clone was seen a single time. The genes are TRBV6-1 and TRBJ2-5; TRBD2 aligns across 16 bases. This CDR3 has 20 residues. The V and J ends lost 2 bases and 2 bases, in that order; junction bases with no gene match: 11. Germline assignment: CDR1 MNHNS and CDR2 SASEGT. CDR3 in amino acids: CASSEWGLAGGYPKQETQYF. The CDR3, as DNA: TGTGCCAGCAGTGAATGGGGACTAGCGGGGGGGTACCCAAAACAAGAGACCCAGTACTTC.

V usage is TRBV7-9 and J usage is TRBJ2-7; tentatively, D is TRBD1 (5 bases). V lost 3 bases and J 3 bases, leaving 12 bases between the germline ends. The CDR3 length is 14 residues. In germline, CDR1 is SEHNR, CDR2 FQNEAQ (reference sequence). The CDR3: CASSFLDSHYEQYF. DNA for the CDR3: TGTGCCAGCAGCTTCCTAGACAGTCACTACGAGCAGTACTTC.

CDR3 residues: CAAAHQAGSYNEQFF. CDR3 DNA sequence: TGTGCTGCAGCCCACCAGGCCGGGTCCTACAATGAGCAGTTCTTC. The gene calls are TRBV6-1 and TRBJ2-1; D call uncertain. The CDR3 has 15 amino acids. Per the germline V gene, CDR1 is MNHNS and CDR2 is SASEGT.

V and J are TRBV2 and TRBJ1-2, with D uncertain. CDR3 length: 12 amino acids. Trimming stripped 2 bases from V and 5 bases from J, with 6 bases between. The germline V gene encodes CDR1 SNHLY and CDR2 FYNNEI. CDR3 DNA: TGTGCCAGCAGTGAATCTGGGTATGGCTACACCTTC. Protein sequence: CASSESGYGYTF. The variable domain in full, completed from reference TRBV2 and TRBJ1-2, reads EPEVTQTPSHQVTQMGQEVILRCVPISNHLYFYWYRQILGQKVEFLVSFYNNEISEKSEIFDDQFSVERPDGSNFTLKIRSTKLEDSAMYFCASSESGYGYTFGSGTRLTVV.

This chain connects TRBV19 to TRBJ1-5; a possible D gene is TRBD1 (5 bases). Germline loops: CDR1 LNHDA, CDR2 SQIVND (reference sequence). CDR3 length equals 15 residues. V lost 1 base and J 4 bases, leaving 11 bases between the germline ends. The CDR3 DNA reads TGTGCCAGTAGTATAGGACAGACAAGGAATCAGCCCCAGCATTTT. Its translation: CASSIGQTRNQPQHF. The whole variable domain, filled in from reference TRBV19 and TRBJ1-5, reads DGGITQSPKYLFRKEGQNVTLSCEQNLNHDAMYWYRQDPGQGLRLIYYSQIVNDFQKGDIAEGYSVSREKKESFPLTVTSAQKNPTAFYLCASSIGQTRNQPQHFGDGTRLSIL.

This rearrangement joins TRBV5-6 to TRBJ2-5; 8 bases map to TRBD1. The CDR3 has 14 amino acids. Losses at the gene ends were 3 bases for V and 6 bases for J; bases not matched to a gene: 7. In germline, CDR1 is SGHDT, CDR2 YYEEEE. CDR3 nucleotides: TGTGCCAGCAGCTGGGGACAGGTCCTGAAGACCCAGTACTTC. Translated, it gives CASSWGQVLKTQYF.

Concerning this clone: Its ends do not fully match the called genes, so a read error is possible. CDR3 sequence reads: CAISEQGVNYGYTF. The CDR3 DNA reads as TGTGCCATCAGTGAACAGGGAGTCAACTATGGCTACACCTTC. The chain carries TRBV6-1 and TRBJ1-2; D possibly corresponds to TRBD1 (6 bases). The CDR3 totals 14 residues. Germline-derived CDR1 and CDR2 are MNHNS and SASEGT.

The genes are TRBV7-8 and TRBJ2-7; D unresolved. In germline, CDR1 is SGHVS, CDR2 FQNEAQ. The length of the CDR3 is 13 residues. V was trimmed by 3 bases and J by 1 base, leaving 7 bases between them. The CDR3 DNA reads as TGTGCCAGCAGCTTGGGCCGTTCCTACGAGCAGTACTTC. Translating it yields CASSLGRSYEQYF.

The V call is TRBV25-1, the J call TRBJ1-4; D remains ambiguous. Deletions cut 3 bases from V and 12 bases from J, with 17 bases between. Germline values: CDR1 MGHDK, CDR2 SYGVNS. This CDR3 comprises 14 residues. CDR3 in DNA: TGTGCCAGCAGTGACCGCCGACTCAATGAGGAACTGTTTTTT. Protein: CASSDRRLNEELFF.

DNA for the CDR3: TGTGCCAGCTCACCACCTTCAGCCGCAGATACGCAGTATTTT. Encoded protein: CASSPPSAADTQYF. The chain carries TRBV18 and TRBJ2-3; no definite D call. Germline CDR1 reads KGHSH; CDR2 reads LQKENI. CDR3 length equals 14 residues. The V end was cut by 0 bases, the J end by 4 bases, with 8 bases between.

This chain links TRBV4-1 with TRBJ1-3; 10 positions agree with TRBD1. Germline CDR1 MGHRA, CDR2 YSYEKL. Germline trimming cut 4 bases from V and 4 bases from J; bases unmatched to any gene: 7. The CDR3 spans 16 residues. CDR3 sequence: CASSLAGDRGGNTIYF. CDR3 DNA sequence: TGCGCCAGCAGCCTCGCCGGGGACAGGGGAGGAAACACCATATATTTT.

The rearrangement uses TRBV9 and TRBJ2-7; D tentatively fits TRBD1 or TRBD2 (6 bases each). The V gene's germline CDR1 is SGDLS and CDR2 YYNGEE. V dropped 2 bases and J dropped 0 bases, with 9 bases sitting between them. The CDR3 covers 14 residues. CDR3 in DNA: TGTGCCAGCAGCGTGCGGGACACCTCCTACGAGCAGTACTTC. Amino acid sequence: CASSVRDTSYEQYF.

In DNA, the CDR3 is TGTGCCAGCAGCTTAGATCGGGGGGAGAGCACTGAAGCTTTCTTT. Protein product: CASSLDRGESTEAFF. J is TRBJ1-1 and V is TRBV7-9, with D possibly matching TRBD1 (5 bases). Trimming removed 1 base from V and 4 bases from J, with 13 bases in between. The CDR3 spans 15 residues. From germline, CDR1 is SEHNR and CDR2 FQNEAQ (reference sequence).

The genes are TRBV5-1 and TRBJ1-3; D uncertain. In germline, CDR1 is SGHRS, CDR2 YFSETQ. Trimming cost V 4 bases and J 1 base, with 9 bases left between them. The length of the CDR3 is 14 residues. CDR3 loop: CASSPNQSGNTIYF. CDR3 coding DNA: TGCGCCAGCAGCCCAAACCAGTCTGGAAACACCATATATTTT.

The genes are TRBV7-2 and TRBJ2-5; possible D gene TRBD2, 7 bases. The CDR3 totals 16 residues. V gave up 0 bases and J gave up 5 bases, with 16 bases separating them. CDR1 and CDR2 from the germline V gene are SGHTA and FQGNSA. The CDR3 bases are TGTGCCAGCAGCTTAGCGACGGGGGGCGATAGGGAGACCCAGTACTTC. Residues: CASSLATGGDRETQYF.

This clone was seen only once. This chain uses TRBV2 with TRBJ1-2; D uncertain. Trimming removed 2 bases from V and 4 bases from J, with 11 bases in between. This CDR3 is 14 amino acids long. The germline V gene has CDR1 SNHLY and CDR2 FYNNEI. CDR3 loop: CASSERTESYGYTF. Here the CDR3 DNA reads TGTGCCAGCAGTGAAAGGACGGAAAGCTATGGCTACACCTTC.

The rearrangement uses TRBV9 and TRBJ2-1; 9 positions agree with TRBD1. The V and J ends lost 2 bases and 9 bases, in that order; junction bases with no gene match: 3. From germline, CDR1 is SGDLS and CDR2 YYNGEE. The CDR3 spans 13 residues. The CDR3 bases are TGTGCCAGCAGCGTCACGACAGGGGGTGAGCAGTTCTTC. Protein: CASSVTTGGEQFF.